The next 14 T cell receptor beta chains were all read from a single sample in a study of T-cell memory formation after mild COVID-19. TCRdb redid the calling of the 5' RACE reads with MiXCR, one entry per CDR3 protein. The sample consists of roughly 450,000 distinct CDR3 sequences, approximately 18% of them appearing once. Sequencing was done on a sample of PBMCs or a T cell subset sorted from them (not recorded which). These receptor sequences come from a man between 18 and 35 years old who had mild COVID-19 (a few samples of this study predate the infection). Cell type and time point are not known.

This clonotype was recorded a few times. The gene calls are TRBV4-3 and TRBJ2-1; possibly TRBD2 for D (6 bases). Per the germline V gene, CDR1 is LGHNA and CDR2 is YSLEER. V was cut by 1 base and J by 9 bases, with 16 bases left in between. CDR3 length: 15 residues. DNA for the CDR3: TGCGCCAGCAGCCAAGGCGCGAGCGGGCTGGGTGAGCAGTTCTTC. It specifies CASSQGASGLGEQFF.

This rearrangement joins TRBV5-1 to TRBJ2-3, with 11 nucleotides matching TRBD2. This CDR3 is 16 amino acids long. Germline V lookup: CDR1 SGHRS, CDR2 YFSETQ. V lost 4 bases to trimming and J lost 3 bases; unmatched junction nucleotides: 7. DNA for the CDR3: TGCGCCAGCAGCAATAGCGGGGGGGCCGGGACAGATACGCAGTATTTT. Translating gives CASSNSGGAGTDTQYF.

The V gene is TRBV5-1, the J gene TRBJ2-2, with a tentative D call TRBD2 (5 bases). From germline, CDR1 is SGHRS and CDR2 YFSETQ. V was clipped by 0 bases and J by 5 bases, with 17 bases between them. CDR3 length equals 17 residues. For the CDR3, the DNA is TGCGCCAGCAGCTTGGAGCGGTTGACGGGTTGGACCGGGGAGCTGTTTTTT. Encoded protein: CASSLERLTGWTGELFF. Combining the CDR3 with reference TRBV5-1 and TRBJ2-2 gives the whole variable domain KAGVTQTPRYLIKTRGQQVTLSCSPISGHRSVSWYQQTPGQGLQFLFEYFSETQRNKGNFPGRFSGRQFSNSRSEMNVSTLELGDSALYLCASSLERLTGWTGELFFGEGSRLTVL.

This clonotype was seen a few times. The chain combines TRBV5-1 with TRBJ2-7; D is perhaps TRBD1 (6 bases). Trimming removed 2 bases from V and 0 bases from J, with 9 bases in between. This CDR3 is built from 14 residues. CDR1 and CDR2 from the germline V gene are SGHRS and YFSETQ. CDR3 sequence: CASSFQGSSYEQYF. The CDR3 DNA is TGCGCCAGCAGCTTTCAGGGGAGCTCCTACGAGCAGTACTTC.

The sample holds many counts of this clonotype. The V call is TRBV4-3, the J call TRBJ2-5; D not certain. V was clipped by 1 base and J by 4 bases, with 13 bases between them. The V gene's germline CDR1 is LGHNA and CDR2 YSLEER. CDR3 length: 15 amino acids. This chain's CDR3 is CASSQGQGYGETQYF. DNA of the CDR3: TGCGCCAGCAGCCAAGGTCAAGGGTACGGAGAGACCCAGTACTTC.

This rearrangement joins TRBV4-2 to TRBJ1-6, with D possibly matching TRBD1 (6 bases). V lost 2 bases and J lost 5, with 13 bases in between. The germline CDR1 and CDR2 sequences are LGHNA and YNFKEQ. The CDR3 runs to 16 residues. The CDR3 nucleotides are TGTGCCAGCAGCCAATTGGGGGGCCGCGATAATTCACCCCTCCACTTT. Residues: CASSQLGGRDNSPLHF.

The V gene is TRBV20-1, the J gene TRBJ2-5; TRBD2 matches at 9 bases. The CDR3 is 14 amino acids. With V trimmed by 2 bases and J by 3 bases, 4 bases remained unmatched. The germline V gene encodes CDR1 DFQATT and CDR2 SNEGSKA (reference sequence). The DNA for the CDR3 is TGCAGTGCTAGACTAGCGGGGACCAAAGAGACCCAGTACTTC. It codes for CSARLAGTKETQYF.

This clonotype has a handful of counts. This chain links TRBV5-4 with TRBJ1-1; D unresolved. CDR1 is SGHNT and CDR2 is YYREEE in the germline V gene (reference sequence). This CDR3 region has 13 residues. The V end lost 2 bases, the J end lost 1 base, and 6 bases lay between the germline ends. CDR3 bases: TGTGCCAGCAGCTTTGCCAGGAACACTGAAGCTTTCTTT. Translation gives CASSFARNTEAFF.

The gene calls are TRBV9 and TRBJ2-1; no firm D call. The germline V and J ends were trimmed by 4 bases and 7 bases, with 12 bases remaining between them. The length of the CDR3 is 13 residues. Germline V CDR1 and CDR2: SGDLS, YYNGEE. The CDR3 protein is CASSKHVVNEQFF. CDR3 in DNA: TGTGCCAGCAGCAAGCATGTGGTTAATGAGCAGTTCTTC.

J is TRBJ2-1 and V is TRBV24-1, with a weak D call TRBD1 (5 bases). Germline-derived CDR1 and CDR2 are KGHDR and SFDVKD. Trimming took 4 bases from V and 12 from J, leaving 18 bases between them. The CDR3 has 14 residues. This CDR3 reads CATSERQSPQGQFF. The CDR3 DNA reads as TGTGCCACCAGTGAGCGACAGTCCCCACAAGGGCAGTTCTTC.

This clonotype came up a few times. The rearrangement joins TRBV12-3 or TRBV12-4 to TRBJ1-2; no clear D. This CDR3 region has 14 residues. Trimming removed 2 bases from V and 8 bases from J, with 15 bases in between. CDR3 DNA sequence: TGTGCCAGCAGTTTAAACCGGATATCGAGGGGCTACACCTTC. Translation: CASSLNRISRGYTF.

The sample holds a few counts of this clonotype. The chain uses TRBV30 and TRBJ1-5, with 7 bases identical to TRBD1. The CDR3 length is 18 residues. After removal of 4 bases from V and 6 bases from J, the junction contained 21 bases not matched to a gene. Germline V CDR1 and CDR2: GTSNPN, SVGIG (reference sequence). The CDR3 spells CAWNPTTGRVWGSQPQHF. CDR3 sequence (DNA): TGTGCCTGGAATCCTACGACAGGGAGGGTCTGGGGGAGTCAGCCCCAGCATTTT.

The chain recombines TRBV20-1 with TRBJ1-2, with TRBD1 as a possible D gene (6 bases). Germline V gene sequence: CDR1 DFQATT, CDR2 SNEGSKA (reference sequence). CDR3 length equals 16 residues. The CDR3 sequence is CRPLSRTGLSNYGYTF. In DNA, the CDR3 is TGCAGACCCTTGTCCCGAACAGGGCTTTCCAACTATGGCTACACCTTC.

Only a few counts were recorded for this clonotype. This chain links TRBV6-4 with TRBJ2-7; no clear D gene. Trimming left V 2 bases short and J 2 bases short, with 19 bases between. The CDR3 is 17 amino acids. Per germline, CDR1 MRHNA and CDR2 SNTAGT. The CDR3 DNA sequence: TGTGCCAGCAGTGACCCCCCCTGGGCCAGTCCCCCCTACGAGCAGTACGTC. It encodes CASSDPPWASPPYEQYV.